The 10 T cell receptor beta chains below were found in one sample sequenced in a study of shared clonotypes between healthy human individuals. The method was immunoSEQ multiplex PCR; TCRdb's version includes in-frame clones alone and lacks a portion of them. The sample lists over 1.4 million clones, over 95% occurring once. The sample was naive CD4+ T cells sorted from blood. Subset meaning: CD45RA+ positively selected. These receptors were obtained from a man under 40 in good health.

This chain joins TRBV14 and TRBJ2-7; TRBD1 matches at 8 bases. Germline trimming cut 4 bases from V and 3 bases from J; bases unmatched to any gene: 11. The CDR3 contains 16 residues. The germline V gene encodes CDR1 SGHDN and CDR2 FVKESK. The CDR3 DNA is TGTGCCAGCAGCCCAGGGGGGTGGACAGGGAACTACGAGCAGTACTTC. It is translated as CASSPGGWTGNYEQYF.

This chain links TRBV5-1 with TRBJ2-2; D is ambiguous. V lost 0 bases and J lost 2, with 11 bases in between. Germline V gives CDR1 SGHRS, CDR2 YFSETQ. The CDR3 runs to 16 residues. The CDR3 sequence: CASSLEVVLNTGELFF. The DNA of the CDR3 is TGCGCCAGCAGCTTGGAGGTCGTGTTAAACACCGGGGAGCTGTTTTTT. Filled out from reference TRBV5-1 and TRBJ2-2, the complete variable domain reads KAGVTQTPRYLIKTRGQQVTLSCSPISGHRSVSWYQQTPGQGLQFLFEYFSETQRNKGNFPGRFSGRQFSNSRSEMNVSTLELGDSALYLCASSLEVVLNTGELFFGEGSRLTVL.

The V gene is TRBV27, the J gene TRBJ2-3, with TRBD2 as a possible D gene (6 bases). Trimming cost V 2 bases and J 0 bases, with 15 bases left between them. Germline V gene sequence: CDR1 MNHEY, CDR2 SMNVEV (reference sequence). The CDR3 is made up of 17 amino acids. The CDR3 spells CASSLDGGWRSTDTQYF. The CDR3 region has the DNA TGTGCCAGCAGTTTAGATGGAGGGTGGCGAAGCACAGATACGCAGTATTTT.

The V and J genes are TRBV18 and TRBJ1-2, with no clear D. The CDR3 has 13 amino acids. Trimming cost V 6 bases and J 8 bases, with 16 bases left between them. CDR1 is KGHSH and CDR2 is LQKENI in the germline V gene. The CDR3: CASSRSEASGYTF. CDR3 coding DNA: TGTGCCAGCTCCCGGAGCGAGGCCTCGGGCTACACCTTC.

V usage is TRBV21-1 and J usage is TRBJ2-3; the D call of TRBD2 is as the table states it, not checked on the DNA. TRBV21-1 is a known pseudogene. The CDR3 length is 14 residues. The CDR3 region has the DNA TGTGCCAGCAGCCTGGCCCGGGGGGCGGATACGCAGTATTTT. Encoded protein: CASSLARGADTQYF.

V usage is TRBV2 and J usage is TRBJ1-1, with D possibly matching TRBD1 (5 bases). This CDR3 has 14 amino acids. V was cut by 5 bases and J by 1 base, with 11 bases left in between. CDR1 SNHLY and CDR2 FYNNEI come from the germline V gene. The CDR3 bases are TGTGCCAGCAGTCTCTATACAGGGAACACTGAAGCTTTCTTT. Protein: CASSLYTGNTEAFF. The full variable domain, its missing parts supplied by reference TRBV2 and TRBJ1-1, is EPEVTQTPSHQVTQMGQEVILRCVPISNHLYFYWYRQILGQKVEFLVSFYNNEISEKSEIFDDQFSVERPDGSNFTLKIRSTKLEDSAMYFCASSLYTGNTEAFFGQGTRLTVV.

This clone was seen a single time. Other DNA sequences in the same sample also yield this CDR3. The chain couples TRBV18 to TRBJ2-2; TRBD1 aligns across 7 bases. CDR1 and CDR2 from the germline V gene are KGHSH and LQKENI. V shed 1 base, J shed 1 base, and the junction held 0 bases outside the gene matches. The CDR3 is made up of 15 amino acids. The DNA of the CDR3 is TGTGCCAGCTCACCACGGACAGGGAACACCGGGGAGCTGTTTTTT. This gives the protein CASSPRTGNTGELFF.

V and J are TRBV18 and TRBJ2-3; 7 bases match TRBD1. Per germline, CDR1 KGHSH and CDR2 LQKENI. The CDR3 loop spans 13 amino acids. With 5 bases clipped from V and 5 bases from J, the junction kept 4 bases outside the gene matches. The CDR3 protein is CASSERTGDTQYF. The DNA of the CDR3 is TGTGCCAGCTCAGAGAGGACAGGAGATACGCAGTATTTT. The full variable domain, its missing parts supplied by reference TRBV18 and TRBJ2-3, is NAGVMQNPRHLVRRRGQEARLRCSPMKGHSHVYWYRQLPEEGLKFMVYLQKENIIDESGMPKERFSAEFPKEGPSILRIQQVVRGDSAAYFCASSERTGDTQYFGPGTRLTVL.

The chain has TRBV10-3 and TRBJ2-6; 12 nucleotides match TRBD2. The CDR3 contains 20 residues. In germline, CDR1 is ENHRY, CDR2 SYGVKD. The trim removed 6 bases at V and 4 bases at J, leaving 16 bases unmatched. The CDR3 sequence is CAIRDPASGRAESGANVLTF. The CDR3 DNA reads as TGTGCCATCAGGGACCCCGCTAGCGGGAGGGCCGAATCGGGGGCCAACGTCCTGACTTTC.

The rearrangement links TRBV18 to TRBJ1-5, with D tentatively TRBD1 (6 bases). Trimming cost V 3 bases and J 3 bases, with 12 bases left between them. Germline V CDR1 and CDR2: KGHSH, LQKENI. This CDR3 spans 15 amino acids. The CDR3 coding sequence is TGTGCCAGCTCACCCAAGAGACAGGACAATCAGCCCCAGCATTTT. It specifies CASSPKRQDNQPQHF. Full variable domain (outside the CDR3, taken from reference TRBV18 and TRBJ1-5): NAGVMQNPRHLVRRRGQEARLRCSPMKGHSHVYWYRQLPEEGLKFMVYLQKENIIDESGMPKERFSAEFPKEGPSILRIQQVVRGDSAAYFCASSPKRQDNQPQHFGDGTRLSIL.